Listed here are 7 T cell receptor beta chains from one sample, sequenced in a study of blood T cell repertoires in COVID-19. TCRdb keeps only in-frame clones here, not all; method: immunoSEQ multiplex PCR. The sample has about 120,000 clones, around 89% seen once; the top ten hold about 19%. The sample consisted of peripheral blood. These TCRs come from a human donor with acute or convalescent COVID-19. The donor label of this sample is uncertain.

The J gene is TRBJ1-3, the V gene TRBV12-5, with TRBD1 identical over 8 bases. V dropped 1 base and J dropped 1; count of bases not matched to a gene: 0. The CDR3 is 15 amino acids. The V gene's germline CDR1 is LGHNT and CDR2 FRNRAP. The CDR3 sequence: CASGLGQGSGNTIYF. The CDR3 nucleotides are TGTGCTAGTGGTTTGGGACAGGGGTCTGGAAACACCATATATTTT.

The V and J genes are TRBV11-1 and TRBJ2-7; 9 positions match TRBD2. Germline lookup yields CDR1 SGHAT and CDR2 FQDESV (reference sequence). The CDR3 is made up of 16 amino acids. Losses at the gene ends were 0 bases for V and 4 bases for J; bases not matched to a gene: 7. For the CDR3, the DNA is TGTGCCAGCAGCTTAGCGTCAGCGGGGGGCCGGTACGAGCAGTACTTC. Translating it yields CASSLASAGGRYEQYF. Combining the CDR3 with reference TRBV11-1 and TRBJ2-7 gives the whole variable domain EAEVAQSPRYKITEKSQAVAFWCDPISGHATLYWYRQILGQGPELLVQFQDESVVDDSQLPKDRFSAERLKGVDSTLKIQPAELGDSAMYLCASSLASAGGRYEQYFGPGTRLTVT.

This clone appeared once. The V call is TRBV28, the J call TRBJ2-3; weak D call: TRBD2 (5 bases). The CDR3 totals 16 residues. CDR1 is MDHEN and CDR2 is SYDVKM in the germline V gene. V lost 5 bases to trimming and J lost 2 bases, with 17 bases between them. CDR3 nucleotides: TGTGCCAGCAGTCGAATAGCGACCACCTACACAGATACGCAGTATTTT. Translation gives CASSRIATTYTDTQYF. Filled out from reference TRBV28 and TRBJ2-3, the complete variable domain reads DVKVTQSSRYLVKRTGEKVFLECVQDMDHENMFWYRQDPGLGLRLIYFSYDVKMKEKGDIPEGYSVSREKKERFSLILESASTNQTSMYLCASSRIATTYTDTQYFGPGTRLTVL.

V gene TRBV28 combines with J gene TRBJ2-2; the match to TRBD2 covers 7 bases. CDR1 is MDHEN and CDR2 is SYDVKM in the germline V gene. Trimming cost V 6 bases and J 3 bases; bases outside gene matches: 10. This CDR3 spans 16 amino acids. The CDR3 DNA sequence: TGTGCCAGCAGCCTTTCCGCGGGAGCCCACACCGGGGAGCTGTTTTTT. Residues: CASSLSAGAHTGELFF. The full variable domain, its missing parts supplied by reference TRBV28 and TRBJ2-2, is DVKVTQSSRYLVKRTGEKVFLECVQDMDHENMFWYRQDPGLGLRLIYFSYDVKMKEKGDIPEGYSVSREKKERFSLILESASTNQTSMYLCASSLSAGAHTGELFFGEGSRLTVL.

Only one count was recorded for this clone. The J gene is TRBJ2-4, the V gene TRBV4-3; D perhaps matches TRBD1 (6 bases). Germline V gives CDR1 LGHNA, CDR2 YSLEER. The CDR3 is made up of 18 amino acids. Trimming cost V 2 bases and J 11 bases, with 28 bases left between them. In DNA form, the CDR3 reads TGCGCCAGCAGCCAAAAAATCAACCCCGACAGGCAACCTAGCTTTCAGTACTTC. Its protein product is CASSQKINPDRQPSFQYF.

J is TRBJ2-3 and V is TRBV2; D perhaps matches TRBD2 (6 bases). V was shortened by 8 bases and J by 3 bases, with 18 bases between the two germline ends. The CDR3 totals 15 residues. Germline assignment: CDR1 SNHLY and CDR2 FYNNEI. CDR3 amino acids: CASASGPQSTDTQYF. CDR3 nucleotide sequence: TGTGCCAGCGCGAGCGGGCCCCAGTCGACAGATACGCAGTATTTT.

The CDR3 is CASSYSRWPATEAFF. The CDR3 coding sequence is TGTGCCAGCAGTTACTCACGATGGCCCGCCACTGAAGCTTTCTTT. This chain uses TRBV6-2 or TRBV6-3 with TRBJ1-1; unclear D gene. V lost 0 bases and J lost 4, with 12 bases in between. Germline V lookup: CDR1 MNHEY, CDR2 SVGEGT. This CDR3 is built from 15 residues.